A selection of T cell receptor beta chains follows, all from one sample in a study of cytomegalovirus exposure and HLA in healthy donors. Here immunoSEQ multiplex PCR was the method, and the copy in TCRdb shows in-frame clones only, minus some. This sample has about 120,000 clones, with over 60% found just once. The sequencing input was PBMCs. These receptors all stem from a female donor in good health and CMV-seronegative. CDR3s include the opening cysteine and the closing phenylalanine or tryptophan. A D gene is named only where the DNA matches it firmly. For some rows the clone size is stated as once, few or many, or as a class when expanded; others skip it.

v_gene,j_gene,d_gene,abundance,CDR3nt,CDR3aa
TRBV5-6,TRBJ2-2,-,-,TGTGCCAGCAGCTTTACTGACAGTCCCACCGGGGAGCTGTTTTTT,CASSFTDSPTGELFF
TRBV9,TRBJ2-7,-,-,TGTGCCTATCCCAGGAGGGAGCAGTACTTC,CAYPRREQYF
TRBV2,TRBJ1-1,-,few,TGTGCCAGCAAACCTGACAGATCGAACACTGAAGCTTTCTTT,CASKPDRSNTEAFF
TRBV29-1,TRBJ2-2,TRBD2,-,TGCAGCGCCCGAGGGAGGGGAACCGGGGAGCTGTTTTTT,CSARGRGTGELFF
TRBV19,TRBJ2-7,TRBD1,-,TGTGCCAGTAGTGTCCGGGACAGGAGCTACGAGCAGTACTTC,CASSVRDRSYEQYF
TRBV11-2,TRBJ1-5,-,-,TGTGCCAGCAGCTCTAGTGGGGGGGGCAATCAGCCCCAGCATTTT,CASSSSGGGNQPQHF
TRBV9,TRBJ2-1,TRBD2,-,TGTGCCAGCAGCGTAGCAGGACTAGTGAGGGATGAGCAGTTCTTC,CASSVAGLVRDEQFF
TRBV2,TRBJ1-5,-,few,TGTGCCAGCAGTTCGTGGGGGGGTGAGGATCAGCCCCAGCATTTT,CASSSWGGEDQPQHF
TRBV5-4,TRBJ1-5,-,-,TGTGCCAGCAGCTTGGGGGCCAATCAGCCCCAGCATTTT,CASSLGANQPQHF
TRBV9,TRBJ1-1,TRBD1,-,TGTGCCAGCAGCGCAGGGACAGGGACCATGAACACTGAAGCTTTCTTT,CASSAGTGTMNTEAFF
TRBV5-1,TRBJ2-5,TRBD1,-,TGCGCCAGCAGCAAAGAAACAGGGGGCGTCGAGACCCAGTACTTC,CASSKETGGVETQYF
TRBV4-2,TRBJ2-2,TRBD2,-,TGTGCCAGCAGCCAAGTCGGGAGTGGGCTAGCGGGTTACACCGGGGAGCTGTTTTTT,CASSQVGSGLAGYTGELFF
TRBV2,TRBJ1-6,-,-,TGTGCCAGCAGTGCAAACAGCTCACCCCTCCACTTT,CASSANSSPLHF
TRBV6-5,TRBJ2-1,TRBD2,-,TGTGCCAGCGGGGCGGGGGGGCTCAATGAGCAGTTCTTC,CASGAGGLNEQFF
TRBV18,TRBJ1-2,-,-,TGTGCCAGCTCACCAAAGACAGGCAGTTCTAACTATGGCTACACCTTC,CASSPKTGSSNYGYTF